This entry describes one T cell receptor (beta chain). The antigen is unknown. The data originate from a study of monozygotic twins with inflammatory bowel disease. General study points: Support for any single strong IBD-associated signal or clonotype was not found.

For each CDR3 protein, TCRdb gives one entry from its re-call of the 5' RACE reads, without DNA. The ten top clones account for 2% to 3%, within a sample of 400,000 or so distinct CDR3 sequences. The germline V gene encodes CDR1 DFQATT and CDR2 SNEGSKA (reference sequence). The CDR3 spans 17 residues. The TCR comes from a human donor with ulcerative colitis or Crohn's disease, or a healthy co-twin of an affected twin (not recorded which). Sequencing input: blood. The gene calls are TRBV20-1 and TRBJ1-1. CDR3 amino acids: CSAKPTGRGILNTEAFF.